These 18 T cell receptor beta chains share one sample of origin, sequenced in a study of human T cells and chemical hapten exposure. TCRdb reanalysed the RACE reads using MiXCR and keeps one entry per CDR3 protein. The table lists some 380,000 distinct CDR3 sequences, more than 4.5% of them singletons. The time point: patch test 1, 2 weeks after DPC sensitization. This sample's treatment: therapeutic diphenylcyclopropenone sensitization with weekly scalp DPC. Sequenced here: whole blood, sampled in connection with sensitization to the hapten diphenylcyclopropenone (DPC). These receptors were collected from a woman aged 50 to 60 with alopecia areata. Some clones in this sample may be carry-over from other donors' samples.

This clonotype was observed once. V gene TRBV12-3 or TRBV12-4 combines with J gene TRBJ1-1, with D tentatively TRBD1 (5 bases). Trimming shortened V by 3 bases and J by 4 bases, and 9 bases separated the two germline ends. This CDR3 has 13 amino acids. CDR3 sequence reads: CASSFAGLTEAFF. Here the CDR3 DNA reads TGTGCCAGCAGTTTTGCGGGGCTCACTGAAGCTTTCTTT.

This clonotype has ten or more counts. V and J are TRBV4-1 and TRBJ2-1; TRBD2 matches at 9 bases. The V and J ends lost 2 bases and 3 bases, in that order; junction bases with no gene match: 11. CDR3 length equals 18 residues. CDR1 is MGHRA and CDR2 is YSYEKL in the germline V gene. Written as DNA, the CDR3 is TGCGCCAGCAGCCAACCGGTGTTGACTAGCGGAGTCTACAATGAGCAGTTCTTC. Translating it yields CASSQPVLTSGVYNEQFF.

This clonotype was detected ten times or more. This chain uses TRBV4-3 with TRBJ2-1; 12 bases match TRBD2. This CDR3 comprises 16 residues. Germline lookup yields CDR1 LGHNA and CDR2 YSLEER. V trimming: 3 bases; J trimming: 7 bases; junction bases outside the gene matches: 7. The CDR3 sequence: CASSHLLAGGVNEQFF. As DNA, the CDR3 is TGCGCCAGCAGCCACTTACTAGCGGGAGGAGTGAATGAGCAGTTCTTC.

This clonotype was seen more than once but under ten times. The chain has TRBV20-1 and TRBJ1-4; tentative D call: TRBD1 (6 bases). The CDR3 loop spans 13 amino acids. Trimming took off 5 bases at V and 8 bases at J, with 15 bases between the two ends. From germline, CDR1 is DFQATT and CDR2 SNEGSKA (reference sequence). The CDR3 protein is CSAPQGYGEKLFF. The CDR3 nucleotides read TGCAGTGCTCCACAGGGTTACGGGGAAAAACTGTTTTTT.

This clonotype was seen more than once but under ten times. In nucleotides, the CDR3 is TGCGCCAGCAGCTCAGCTAGTAGAGACACCGGGGAGCTGTTTTTT. This sequence encodes CASSSASRDTGELFF. The gene calls are TRBV5-1 and TRBJ2-2; D call uncertain. This CDR3 region has 15 residues. Germline values: CDR1 SGHRS, CDR2 YFSETQ. V lost 3 bases and J 3 bases, leaving 12 bases between the germline ends.

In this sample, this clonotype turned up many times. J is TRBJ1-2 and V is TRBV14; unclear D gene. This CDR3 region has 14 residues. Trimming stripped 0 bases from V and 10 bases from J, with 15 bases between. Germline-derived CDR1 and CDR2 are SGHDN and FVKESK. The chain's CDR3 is CASSQDPLTGAYTF. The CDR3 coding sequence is TGTGCCAGCAGCCAAGATCCCCTGACTGGAGCCTACACCTTC.

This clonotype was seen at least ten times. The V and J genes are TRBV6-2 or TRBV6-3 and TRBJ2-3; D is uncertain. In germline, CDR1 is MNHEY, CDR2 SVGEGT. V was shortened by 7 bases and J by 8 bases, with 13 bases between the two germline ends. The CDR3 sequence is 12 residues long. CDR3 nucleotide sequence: TGTGCCAGCACCCTTAATGGGCCTACGCAGTATTTT. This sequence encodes CASTLNGPTQYF.

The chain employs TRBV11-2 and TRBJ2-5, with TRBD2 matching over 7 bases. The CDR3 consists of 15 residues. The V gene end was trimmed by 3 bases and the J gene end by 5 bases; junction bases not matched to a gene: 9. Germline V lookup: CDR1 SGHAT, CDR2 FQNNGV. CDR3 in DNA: TGTGCCAGCAGCTTGGGGCGCGGGAGTAAGGAGACCCAGTACTTC. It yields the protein CASSLGRGSKETQYF.

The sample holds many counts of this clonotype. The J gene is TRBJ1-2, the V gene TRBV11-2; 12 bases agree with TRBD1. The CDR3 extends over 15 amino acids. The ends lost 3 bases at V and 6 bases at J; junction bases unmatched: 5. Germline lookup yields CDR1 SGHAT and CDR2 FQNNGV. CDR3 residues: CASSFSGQGAHGYTF. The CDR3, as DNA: TGTGCCAGCAGCTTTTCGGGACAGGGGGCGCATGGCTACACCTTC.

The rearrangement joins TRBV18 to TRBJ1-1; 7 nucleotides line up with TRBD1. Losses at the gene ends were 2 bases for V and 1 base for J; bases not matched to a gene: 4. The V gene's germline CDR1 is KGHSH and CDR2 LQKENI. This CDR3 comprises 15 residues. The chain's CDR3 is CASSPGNRGNTEAFF. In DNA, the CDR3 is TGTGCCAGCTCACCAGGGAACAGGGGGAACACTGAAGCTTTCTTT.

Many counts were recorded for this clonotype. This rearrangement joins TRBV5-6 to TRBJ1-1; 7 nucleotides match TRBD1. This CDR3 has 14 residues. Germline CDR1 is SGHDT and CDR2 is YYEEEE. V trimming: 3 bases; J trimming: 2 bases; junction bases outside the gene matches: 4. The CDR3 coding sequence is TGTGCCAGCAGCTGGGGGACAGCTAACACTGAAGCTTTCTTT. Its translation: CASSWGTANTEAFF.

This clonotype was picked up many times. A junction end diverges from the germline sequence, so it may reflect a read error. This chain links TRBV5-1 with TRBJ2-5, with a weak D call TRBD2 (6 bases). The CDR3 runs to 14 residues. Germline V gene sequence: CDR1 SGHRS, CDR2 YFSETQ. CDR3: CASSLEAGQETQYF. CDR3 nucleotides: TGTGCCAGCAGCTTAGAAGCGGGTCAAGAGACCCAGTACTTC.

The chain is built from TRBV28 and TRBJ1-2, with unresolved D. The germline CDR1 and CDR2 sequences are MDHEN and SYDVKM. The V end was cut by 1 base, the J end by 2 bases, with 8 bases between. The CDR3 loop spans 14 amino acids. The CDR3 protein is CASSLLAENYGYTF. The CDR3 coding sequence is TGTGCCAGCAGTTTATTAGCAGAGAACTATGGCTACACCTTC.

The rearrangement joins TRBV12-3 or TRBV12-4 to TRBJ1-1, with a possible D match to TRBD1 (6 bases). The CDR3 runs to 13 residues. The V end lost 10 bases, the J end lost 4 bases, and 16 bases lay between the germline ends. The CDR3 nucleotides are TGTGCCAACACGCTAGGGGGGGGCACTGAAGCTTTCTTT. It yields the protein CANTLGGGTEAFF.

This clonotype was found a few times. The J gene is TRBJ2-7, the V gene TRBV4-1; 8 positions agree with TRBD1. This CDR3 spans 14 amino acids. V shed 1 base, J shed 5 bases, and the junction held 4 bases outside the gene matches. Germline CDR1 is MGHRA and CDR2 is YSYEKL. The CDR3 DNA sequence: TGCGCCAGCAGCCAAGGGGACAGGTTCCACGAGCAGTACTTC. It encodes CASSQGDRFHEQYF.

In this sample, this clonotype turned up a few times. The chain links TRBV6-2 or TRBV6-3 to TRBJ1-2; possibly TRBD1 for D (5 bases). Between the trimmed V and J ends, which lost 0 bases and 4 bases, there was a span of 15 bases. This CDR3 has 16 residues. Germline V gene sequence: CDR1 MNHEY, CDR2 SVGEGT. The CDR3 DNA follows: TGTGCCAGCAGTTACTCTTCAGGGCGCCTATCCTATGGCTACACCTTC. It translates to CASSYSSGRLSYGYTF.

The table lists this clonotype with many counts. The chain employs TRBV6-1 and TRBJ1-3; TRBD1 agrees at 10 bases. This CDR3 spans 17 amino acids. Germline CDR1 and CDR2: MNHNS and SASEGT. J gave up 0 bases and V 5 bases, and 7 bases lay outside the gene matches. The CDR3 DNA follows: TGTGCCAGCAGTTCCGCGACAGGGGGCTTCTCTGGAAACACCATATATTTT. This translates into CASSSATGGFSGNTIYF.

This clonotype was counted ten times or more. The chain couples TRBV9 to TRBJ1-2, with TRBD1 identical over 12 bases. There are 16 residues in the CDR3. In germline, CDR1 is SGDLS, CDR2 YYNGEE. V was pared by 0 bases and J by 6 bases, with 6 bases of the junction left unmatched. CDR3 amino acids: CASSVEGTGGWDGYTF. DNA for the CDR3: TGTGCCAGCAGCGTAGAGGGGACAGGGGGCTGGGATGGCTACACCTTC.